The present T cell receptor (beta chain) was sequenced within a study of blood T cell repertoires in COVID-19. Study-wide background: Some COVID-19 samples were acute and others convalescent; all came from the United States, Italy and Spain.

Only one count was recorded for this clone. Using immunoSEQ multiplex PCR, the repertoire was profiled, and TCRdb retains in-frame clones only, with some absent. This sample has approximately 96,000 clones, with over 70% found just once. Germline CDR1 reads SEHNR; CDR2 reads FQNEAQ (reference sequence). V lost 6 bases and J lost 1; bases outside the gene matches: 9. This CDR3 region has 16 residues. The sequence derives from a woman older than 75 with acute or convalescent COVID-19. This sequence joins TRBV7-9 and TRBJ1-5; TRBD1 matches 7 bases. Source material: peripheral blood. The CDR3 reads CASRPRAQGSNQPQHF. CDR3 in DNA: TGTGCCAGCAGACCACGGGCACAGGGGAGCAATCAGCCCCAGCATTTT. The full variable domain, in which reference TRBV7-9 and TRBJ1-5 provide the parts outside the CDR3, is DTGVSQNPRHKITKRGQNVTFRCDPISEHNRLYWYRQTLGQGPEFLTYFQNEAQLEKSRLLSDRFSAERPKGSFSTLEIQRTEQGDSAMYLCASRPRAQGSNQPQHFGDGTRLSIL.